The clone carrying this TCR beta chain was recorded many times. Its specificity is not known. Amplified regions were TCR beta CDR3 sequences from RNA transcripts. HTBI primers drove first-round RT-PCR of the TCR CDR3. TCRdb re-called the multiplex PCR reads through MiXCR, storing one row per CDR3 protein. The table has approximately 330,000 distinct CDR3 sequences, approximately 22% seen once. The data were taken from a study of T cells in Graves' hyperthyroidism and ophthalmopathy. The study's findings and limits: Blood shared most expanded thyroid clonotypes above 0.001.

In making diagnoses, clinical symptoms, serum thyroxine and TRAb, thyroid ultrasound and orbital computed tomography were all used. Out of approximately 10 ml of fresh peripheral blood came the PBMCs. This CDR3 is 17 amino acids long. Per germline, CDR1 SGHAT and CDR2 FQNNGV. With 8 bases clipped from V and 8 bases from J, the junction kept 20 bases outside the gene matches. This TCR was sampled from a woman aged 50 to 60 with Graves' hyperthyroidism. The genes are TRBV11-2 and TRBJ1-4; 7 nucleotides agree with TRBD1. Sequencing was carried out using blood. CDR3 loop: CASRPPLSGGEGEKLFF. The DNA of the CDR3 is TGTGCCAGCCGCCCCCCCCTGTCAGGGGGGGAAGGGGAAAAACTGTTTTTT. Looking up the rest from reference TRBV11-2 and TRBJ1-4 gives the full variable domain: EAGVAQSPRYKIIEKRQSVAFWCNPISGHATLYWYQQILGQGPKLLIQFQNNGVVDDSQLPKDRFSAERLKGVDSTLKIQPAKLEDSAVYLCASRPPLSGGEGEKLFFGSGTQLSVL.